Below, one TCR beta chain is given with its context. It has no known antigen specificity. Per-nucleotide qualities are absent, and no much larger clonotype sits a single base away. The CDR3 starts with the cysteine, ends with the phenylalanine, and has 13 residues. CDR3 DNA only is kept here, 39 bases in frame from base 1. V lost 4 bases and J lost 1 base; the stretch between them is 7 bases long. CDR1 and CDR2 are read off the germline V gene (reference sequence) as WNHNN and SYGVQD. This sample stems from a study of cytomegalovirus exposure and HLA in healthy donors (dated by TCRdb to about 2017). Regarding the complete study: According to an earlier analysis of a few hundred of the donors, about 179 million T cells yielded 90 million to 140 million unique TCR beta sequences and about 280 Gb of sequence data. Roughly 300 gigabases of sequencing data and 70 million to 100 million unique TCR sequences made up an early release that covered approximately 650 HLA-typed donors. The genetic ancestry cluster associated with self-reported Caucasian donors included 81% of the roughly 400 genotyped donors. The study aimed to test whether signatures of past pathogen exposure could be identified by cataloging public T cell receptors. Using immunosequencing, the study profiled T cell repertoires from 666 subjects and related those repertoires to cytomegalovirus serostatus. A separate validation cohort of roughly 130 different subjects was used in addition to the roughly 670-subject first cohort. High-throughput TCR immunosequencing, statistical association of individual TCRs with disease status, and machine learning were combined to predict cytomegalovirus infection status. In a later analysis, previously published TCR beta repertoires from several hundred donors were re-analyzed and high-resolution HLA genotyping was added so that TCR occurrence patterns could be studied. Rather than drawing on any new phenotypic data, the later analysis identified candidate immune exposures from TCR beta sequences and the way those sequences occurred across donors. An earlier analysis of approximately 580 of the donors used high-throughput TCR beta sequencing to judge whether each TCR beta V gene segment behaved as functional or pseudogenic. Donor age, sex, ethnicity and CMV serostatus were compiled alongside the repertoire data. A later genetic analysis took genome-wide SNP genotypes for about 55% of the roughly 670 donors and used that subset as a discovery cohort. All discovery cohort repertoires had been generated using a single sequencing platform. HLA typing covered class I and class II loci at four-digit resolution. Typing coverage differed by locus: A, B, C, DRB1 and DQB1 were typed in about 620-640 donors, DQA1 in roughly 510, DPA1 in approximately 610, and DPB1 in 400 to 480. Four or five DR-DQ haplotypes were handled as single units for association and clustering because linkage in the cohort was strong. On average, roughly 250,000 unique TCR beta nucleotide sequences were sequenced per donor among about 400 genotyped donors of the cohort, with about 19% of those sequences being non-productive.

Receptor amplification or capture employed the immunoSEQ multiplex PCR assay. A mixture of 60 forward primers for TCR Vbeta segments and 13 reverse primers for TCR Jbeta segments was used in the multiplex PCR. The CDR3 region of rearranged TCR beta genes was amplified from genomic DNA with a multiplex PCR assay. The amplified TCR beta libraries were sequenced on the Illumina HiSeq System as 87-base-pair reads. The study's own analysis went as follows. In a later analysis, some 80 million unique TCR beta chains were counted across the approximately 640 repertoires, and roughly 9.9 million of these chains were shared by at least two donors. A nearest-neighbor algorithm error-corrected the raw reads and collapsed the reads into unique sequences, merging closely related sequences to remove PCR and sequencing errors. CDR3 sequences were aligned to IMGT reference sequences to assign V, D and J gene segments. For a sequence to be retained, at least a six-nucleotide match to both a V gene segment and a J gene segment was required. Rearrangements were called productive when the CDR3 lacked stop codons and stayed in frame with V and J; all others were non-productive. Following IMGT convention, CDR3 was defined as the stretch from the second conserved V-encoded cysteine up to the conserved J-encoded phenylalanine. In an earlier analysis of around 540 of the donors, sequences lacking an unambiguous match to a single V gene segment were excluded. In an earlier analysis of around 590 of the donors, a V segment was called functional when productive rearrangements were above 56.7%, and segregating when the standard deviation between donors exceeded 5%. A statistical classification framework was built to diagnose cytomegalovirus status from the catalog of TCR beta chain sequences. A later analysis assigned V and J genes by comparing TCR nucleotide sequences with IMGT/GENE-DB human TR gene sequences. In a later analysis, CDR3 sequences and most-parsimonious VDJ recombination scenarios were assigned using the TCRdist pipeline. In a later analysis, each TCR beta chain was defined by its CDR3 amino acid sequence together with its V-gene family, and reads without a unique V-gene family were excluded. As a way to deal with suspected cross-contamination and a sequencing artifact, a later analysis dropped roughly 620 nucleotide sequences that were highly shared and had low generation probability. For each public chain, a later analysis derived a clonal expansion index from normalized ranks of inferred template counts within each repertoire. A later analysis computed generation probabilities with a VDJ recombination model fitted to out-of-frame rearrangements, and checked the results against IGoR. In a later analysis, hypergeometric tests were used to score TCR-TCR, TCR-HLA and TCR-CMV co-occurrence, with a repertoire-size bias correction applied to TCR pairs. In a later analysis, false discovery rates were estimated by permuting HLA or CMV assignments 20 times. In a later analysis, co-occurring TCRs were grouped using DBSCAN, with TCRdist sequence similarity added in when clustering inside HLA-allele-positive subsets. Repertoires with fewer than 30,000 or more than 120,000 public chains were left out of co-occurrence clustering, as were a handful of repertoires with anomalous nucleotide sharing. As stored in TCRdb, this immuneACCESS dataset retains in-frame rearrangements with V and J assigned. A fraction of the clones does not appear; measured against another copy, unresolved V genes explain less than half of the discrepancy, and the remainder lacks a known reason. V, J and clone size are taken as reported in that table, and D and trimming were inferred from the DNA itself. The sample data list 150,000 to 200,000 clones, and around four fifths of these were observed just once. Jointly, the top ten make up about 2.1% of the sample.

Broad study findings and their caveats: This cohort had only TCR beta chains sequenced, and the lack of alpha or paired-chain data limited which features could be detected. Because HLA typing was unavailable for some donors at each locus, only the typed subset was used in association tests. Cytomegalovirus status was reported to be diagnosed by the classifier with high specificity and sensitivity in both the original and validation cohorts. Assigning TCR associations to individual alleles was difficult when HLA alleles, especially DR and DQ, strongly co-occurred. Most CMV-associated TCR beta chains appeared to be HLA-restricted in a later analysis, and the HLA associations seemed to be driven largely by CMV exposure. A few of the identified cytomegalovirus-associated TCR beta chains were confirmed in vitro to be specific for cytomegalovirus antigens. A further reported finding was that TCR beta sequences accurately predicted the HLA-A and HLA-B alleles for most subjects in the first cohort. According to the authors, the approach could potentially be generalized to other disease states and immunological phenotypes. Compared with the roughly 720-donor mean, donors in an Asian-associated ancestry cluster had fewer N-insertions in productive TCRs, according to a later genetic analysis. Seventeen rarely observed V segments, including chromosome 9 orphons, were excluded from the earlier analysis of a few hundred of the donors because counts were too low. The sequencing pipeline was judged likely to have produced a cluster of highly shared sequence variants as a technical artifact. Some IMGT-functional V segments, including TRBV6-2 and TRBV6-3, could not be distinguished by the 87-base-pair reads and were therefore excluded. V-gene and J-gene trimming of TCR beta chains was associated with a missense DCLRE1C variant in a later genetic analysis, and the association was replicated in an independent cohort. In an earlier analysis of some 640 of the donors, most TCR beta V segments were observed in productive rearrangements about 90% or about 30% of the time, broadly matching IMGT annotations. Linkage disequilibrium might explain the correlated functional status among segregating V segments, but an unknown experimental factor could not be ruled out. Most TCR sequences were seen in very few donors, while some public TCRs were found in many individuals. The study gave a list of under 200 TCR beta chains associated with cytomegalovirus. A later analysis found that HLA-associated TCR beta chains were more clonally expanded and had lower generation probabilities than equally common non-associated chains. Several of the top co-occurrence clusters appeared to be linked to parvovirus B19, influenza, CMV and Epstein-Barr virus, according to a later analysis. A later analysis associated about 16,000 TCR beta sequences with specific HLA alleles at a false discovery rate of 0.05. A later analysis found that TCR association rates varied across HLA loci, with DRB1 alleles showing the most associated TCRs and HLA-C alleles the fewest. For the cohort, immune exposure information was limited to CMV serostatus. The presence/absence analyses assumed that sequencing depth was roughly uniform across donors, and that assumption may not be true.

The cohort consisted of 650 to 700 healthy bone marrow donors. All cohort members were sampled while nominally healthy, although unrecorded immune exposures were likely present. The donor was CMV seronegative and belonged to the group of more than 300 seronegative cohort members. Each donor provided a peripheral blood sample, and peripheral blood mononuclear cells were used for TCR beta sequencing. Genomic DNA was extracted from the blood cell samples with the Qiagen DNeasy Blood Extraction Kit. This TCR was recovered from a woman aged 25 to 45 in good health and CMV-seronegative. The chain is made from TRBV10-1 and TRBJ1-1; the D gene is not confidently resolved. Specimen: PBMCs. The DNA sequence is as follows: TGCGCCAGCAGTGTGAACAAGAACACTGAAGCTTTCTTT. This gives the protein CASSVNKNTEAFF.